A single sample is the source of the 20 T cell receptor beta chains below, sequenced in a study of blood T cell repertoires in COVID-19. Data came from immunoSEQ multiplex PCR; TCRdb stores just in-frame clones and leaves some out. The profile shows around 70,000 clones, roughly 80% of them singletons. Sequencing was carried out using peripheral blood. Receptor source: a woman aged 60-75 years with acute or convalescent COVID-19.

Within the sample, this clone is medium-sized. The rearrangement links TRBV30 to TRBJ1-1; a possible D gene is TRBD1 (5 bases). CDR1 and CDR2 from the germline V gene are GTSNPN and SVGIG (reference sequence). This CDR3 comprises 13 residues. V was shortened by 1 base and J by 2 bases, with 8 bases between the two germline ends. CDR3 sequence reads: CAWSAGVNTEAFF. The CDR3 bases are TGTGCCTGGAGTGCGGGGGTTAACACTGAAGCTTTCTTT.

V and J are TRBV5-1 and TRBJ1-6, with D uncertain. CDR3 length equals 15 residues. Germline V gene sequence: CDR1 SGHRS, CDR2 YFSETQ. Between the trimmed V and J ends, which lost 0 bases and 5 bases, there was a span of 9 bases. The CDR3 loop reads CASSLDRADNSPLHF. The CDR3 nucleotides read TGCGCCAGCAGCTTGGACAGAGCGGATAATTCACCCCTCCACTTT.

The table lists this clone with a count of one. The CDR3 sequence is CASSQVKGAKYNEQFF. CDR3 nucleotide sequence: TGCGCCAGCAGCCAAGTAAAGGGGGCGAAGTACAATGAGCAGTTCTTC. The chain is built from TRBV4-1 and TRBJ2-1; 7 bases align to TRBD1. Losses at the gene ends were 1 base for V and 4 bases for J; bases not matched to a gene: 7. This CDR3 comprises 16 residues. Germline assignment: CDR1 MGHRA and CDR2 YSYEKL.

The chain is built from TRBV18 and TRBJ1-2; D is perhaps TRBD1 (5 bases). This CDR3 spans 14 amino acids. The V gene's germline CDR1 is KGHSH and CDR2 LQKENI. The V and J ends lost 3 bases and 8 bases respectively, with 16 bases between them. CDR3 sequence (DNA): TGTGCCAGCTCACCTCAGGACAACGCGGGGGGCTACACCTTC. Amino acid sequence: CASSPQDNAGGYTF.

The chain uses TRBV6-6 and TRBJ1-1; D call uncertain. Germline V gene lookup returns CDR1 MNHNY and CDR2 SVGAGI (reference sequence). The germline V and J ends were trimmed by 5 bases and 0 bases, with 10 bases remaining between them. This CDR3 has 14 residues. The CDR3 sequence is CASSLTTLNTEAFF. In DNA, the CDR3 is TGTGCCAGCAGTCTAACAACACTGAACACTGAAGCTTTCTTT.

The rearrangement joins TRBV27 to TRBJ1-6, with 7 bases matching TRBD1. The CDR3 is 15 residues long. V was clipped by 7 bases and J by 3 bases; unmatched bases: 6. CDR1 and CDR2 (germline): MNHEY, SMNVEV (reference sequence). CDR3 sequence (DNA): TGTGCCAGCAAATCGGGACAGTTCTATAATTCACCCCTCCACTTT. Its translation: CASKSGQFYNSPLHF.

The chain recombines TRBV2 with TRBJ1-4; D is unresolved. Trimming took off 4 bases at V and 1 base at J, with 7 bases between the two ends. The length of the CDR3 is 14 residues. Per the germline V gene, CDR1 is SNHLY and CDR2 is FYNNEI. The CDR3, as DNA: TGTGCCAGCAGTGTGTATATAACTAATGAAAAACTGTTTTTT. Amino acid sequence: CASSVYITNEKLFF.

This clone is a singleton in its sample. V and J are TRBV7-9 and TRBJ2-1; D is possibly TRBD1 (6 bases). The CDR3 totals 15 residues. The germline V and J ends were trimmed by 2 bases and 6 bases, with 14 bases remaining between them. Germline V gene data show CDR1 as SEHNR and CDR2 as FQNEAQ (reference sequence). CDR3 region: CASSLPPGVFNEQFF. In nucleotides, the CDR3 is TGTGCCAGCAGCTTACCGCCAGGGGTTTTCAATGAGCAGTTCTTC.

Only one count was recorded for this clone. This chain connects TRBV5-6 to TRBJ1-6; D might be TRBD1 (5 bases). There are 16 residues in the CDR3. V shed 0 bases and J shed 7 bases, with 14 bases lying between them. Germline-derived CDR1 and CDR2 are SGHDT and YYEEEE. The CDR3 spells CASSLGAGRNNSPLHF. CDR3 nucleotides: TGTGCCAGCAGCTTGGGGGCGGGACGGAACAATTCACCCCTCCACTTT.

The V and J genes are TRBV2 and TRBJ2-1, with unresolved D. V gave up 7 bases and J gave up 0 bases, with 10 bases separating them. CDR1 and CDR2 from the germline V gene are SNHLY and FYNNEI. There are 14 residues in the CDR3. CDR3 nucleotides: TGTGCCAGCACGGTCGTTAACTCCTACAATGAGCAGTTCTTC. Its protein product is CASTVVNSYNEQFF.

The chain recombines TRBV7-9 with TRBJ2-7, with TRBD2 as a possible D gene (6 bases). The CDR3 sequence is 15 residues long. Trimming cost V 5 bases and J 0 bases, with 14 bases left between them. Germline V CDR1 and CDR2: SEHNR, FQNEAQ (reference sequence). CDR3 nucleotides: TGTGCCAGCAGCCGAGGAGGGACCAGCTCCTACGAGCAGTACTTC. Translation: CASSRGGTSSYEQYF.

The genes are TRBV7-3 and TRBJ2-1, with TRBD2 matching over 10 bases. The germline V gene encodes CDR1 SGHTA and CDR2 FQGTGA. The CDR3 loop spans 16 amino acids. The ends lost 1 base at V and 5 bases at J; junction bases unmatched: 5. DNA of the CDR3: TGTGCCAGCAGCTTAAGGCCCAGCGGGGGGGACAATGAGCAGTTCTTC. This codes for CASSLRPSGGDNEQFF.

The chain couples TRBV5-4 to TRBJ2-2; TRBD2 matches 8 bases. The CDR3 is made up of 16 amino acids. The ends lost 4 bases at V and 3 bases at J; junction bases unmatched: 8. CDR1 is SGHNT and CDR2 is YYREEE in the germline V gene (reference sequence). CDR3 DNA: TGTGCCAGCAGCCTGATAGCGGGAATCGACACCGGGGAGCTGTTTTTT. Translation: CASSLIAGIDTGELFF.

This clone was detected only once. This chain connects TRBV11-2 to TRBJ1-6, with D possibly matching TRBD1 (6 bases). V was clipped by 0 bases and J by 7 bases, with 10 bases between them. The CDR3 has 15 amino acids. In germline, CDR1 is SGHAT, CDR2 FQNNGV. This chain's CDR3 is CASSLEWQGNSPLHF. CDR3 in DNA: TGTGCCAGCAGCTTAGAGTGGCAGGGGAATTCACCCCTCCACTTT.

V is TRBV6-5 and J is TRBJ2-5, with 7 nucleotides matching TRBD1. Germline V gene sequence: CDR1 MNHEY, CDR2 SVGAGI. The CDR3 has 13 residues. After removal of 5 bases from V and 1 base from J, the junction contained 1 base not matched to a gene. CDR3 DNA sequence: TGTGCCAGCAGTCGACAGGGCCAAGAGACCCAGTACTTC. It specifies CASSRQGQETQYF.

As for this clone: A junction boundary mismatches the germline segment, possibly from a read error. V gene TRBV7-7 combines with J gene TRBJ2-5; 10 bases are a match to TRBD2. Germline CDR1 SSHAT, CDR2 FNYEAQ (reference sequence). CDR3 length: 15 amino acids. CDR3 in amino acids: CASSLGLAGVETQYF. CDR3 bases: TGTGCTAGCAGCTTAGGTCTAGCGGGGGTCGAGACCCAGTACTTC.

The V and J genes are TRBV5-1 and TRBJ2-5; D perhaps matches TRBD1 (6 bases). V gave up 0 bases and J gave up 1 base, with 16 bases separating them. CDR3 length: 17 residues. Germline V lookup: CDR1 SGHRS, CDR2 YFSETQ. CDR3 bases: TGCGCCAGCAGCTTGGCCGGACCAACAGGGACCCAAGAGACCCAGTACTTC. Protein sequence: CASSLAGPTGTQETQYF.

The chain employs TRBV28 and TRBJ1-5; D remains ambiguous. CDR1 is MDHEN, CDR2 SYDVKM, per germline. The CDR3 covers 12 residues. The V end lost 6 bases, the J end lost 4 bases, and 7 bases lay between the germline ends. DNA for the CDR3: TGTGCCAGCAGGATACAAAATCAGCCCCAGCATTTT. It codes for CASRIQNQPQHF.

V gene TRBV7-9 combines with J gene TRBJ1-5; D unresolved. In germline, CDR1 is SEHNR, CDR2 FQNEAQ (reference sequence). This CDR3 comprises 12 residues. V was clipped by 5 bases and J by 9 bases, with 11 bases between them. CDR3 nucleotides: TGTGCCAGCAGCCGGGAGGGAGGGCCCCAGCATTTT. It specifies CASSREGGPQHF.

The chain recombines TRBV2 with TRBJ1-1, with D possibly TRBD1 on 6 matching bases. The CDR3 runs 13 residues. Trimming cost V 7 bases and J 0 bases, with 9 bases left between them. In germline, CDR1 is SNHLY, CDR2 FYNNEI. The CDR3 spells CASTGTLNTEAFF. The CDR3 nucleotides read TGTGCCAGCACTGGGACATTGAACACTGAAGCTTTCTTT.